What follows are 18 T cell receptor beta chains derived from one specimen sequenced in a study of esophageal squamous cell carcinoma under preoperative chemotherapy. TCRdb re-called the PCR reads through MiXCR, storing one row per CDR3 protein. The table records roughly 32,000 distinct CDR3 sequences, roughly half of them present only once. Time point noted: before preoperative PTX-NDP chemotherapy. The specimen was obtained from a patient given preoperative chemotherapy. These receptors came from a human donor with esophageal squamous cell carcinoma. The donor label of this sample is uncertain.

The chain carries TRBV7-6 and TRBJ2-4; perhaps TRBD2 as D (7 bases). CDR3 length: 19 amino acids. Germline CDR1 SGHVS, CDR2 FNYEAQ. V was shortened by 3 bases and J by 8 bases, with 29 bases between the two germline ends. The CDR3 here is CASSLGAGLGGRDQDIQYF. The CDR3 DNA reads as TGTGCCAGCAGCTTGGGTGCGGGGCTCGGGGGGCGAGACCAAGACATTCAGTACTTC.

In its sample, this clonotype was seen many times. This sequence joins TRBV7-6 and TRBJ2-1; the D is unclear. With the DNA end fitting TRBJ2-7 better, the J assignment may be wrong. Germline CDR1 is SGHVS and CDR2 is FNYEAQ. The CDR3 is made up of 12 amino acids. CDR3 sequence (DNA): TGTGCCAGCAGCCCTGAGGTTTACGAGCAGTACTTC. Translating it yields CASSPEVYEQYF.

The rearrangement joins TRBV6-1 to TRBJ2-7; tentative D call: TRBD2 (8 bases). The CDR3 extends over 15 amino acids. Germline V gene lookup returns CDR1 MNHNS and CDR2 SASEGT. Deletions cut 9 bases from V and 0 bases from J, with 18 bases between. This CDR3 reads CASKREGALSYEQYF. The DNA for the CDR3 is TGTGCCAGTAAACGGGAGGGGGCCCTCTCCTACGAGCAGTACTTC.

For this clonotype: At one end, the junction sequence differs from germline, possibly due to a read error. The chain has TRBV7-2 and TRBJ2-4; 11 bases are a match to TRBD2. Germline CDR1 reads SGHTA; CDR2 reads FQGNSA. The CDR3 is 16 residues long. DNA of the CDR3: TGTGCCAGCAGCGTAGCGGGGGGGGGGGACCAAAACACCCAGTACTTC. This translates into CASSVAGGGDQNTQYF.

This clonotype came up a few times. CDR3: CASSQIWGRNADSIAKNIQYF. CDR3 DNA: TGTGCCAGCAGCCAAATATGGGGGCGCAACGCAGATTCAATAGCCAAAAACATTCAGTACTTC. The chain carries TRBV7-8 and TRBJ2-4; tentative D call: TRBD1 (6 bases). Deletions cut 5 bases from V and 0 bases from J, with 29 bases between. This CDR3 has 21 amino acids. Germline V gene lookup returns CDR1 SGHVS and CDR2 FQNEAQ.

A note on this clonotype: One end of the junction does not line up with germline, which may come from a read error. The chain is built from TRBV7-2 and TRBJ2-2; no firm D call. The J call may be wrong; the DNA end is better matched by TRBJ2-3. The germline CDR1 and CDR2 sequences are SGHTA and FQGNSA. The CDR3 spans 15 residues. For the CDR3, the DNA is TGTGCCAGGAGCTTTCAGGCTGTGAGCACCGAGACGCAGTATTTT. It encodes CARSFQAVSTETQYF.

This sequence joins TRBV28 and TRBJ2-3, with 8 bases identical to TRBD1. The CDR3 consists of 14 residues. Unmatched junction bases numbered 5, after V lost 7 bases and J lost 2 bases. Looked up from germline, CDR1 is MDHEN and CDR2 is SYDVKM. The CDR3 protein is CASKAGGPTDTQYF. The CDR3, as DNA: TGTGCCAGCAAGGCAGGGGGCCCCACAGATACGCAGTATTTT.

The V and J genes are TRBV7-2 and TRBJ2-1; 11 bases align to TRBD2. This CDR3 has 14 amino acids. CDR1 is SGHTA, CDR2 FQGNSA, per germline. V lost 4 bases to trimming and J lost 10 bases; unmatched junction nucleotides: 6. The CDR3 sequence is CASSYLAGGGEQFF. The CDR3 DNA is TGTGCCAGCAGCTACCTAGCGGGAGGAGGCGAGCAGTTCTTC.

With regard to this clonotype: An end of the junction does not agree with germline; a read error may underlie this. CDR3 sequence (DNA): TGTGCCAGCAGCCGTAACCAAGAGACCCAGTACTTT. It codes for CASSRNQETQYF. This chain uses TRBV7-2 with TRBJ2-3; no clear D gene. Germline CDR1 and CDR2: SGHTA and FQGNSA. CDR3 length: 12 residues.

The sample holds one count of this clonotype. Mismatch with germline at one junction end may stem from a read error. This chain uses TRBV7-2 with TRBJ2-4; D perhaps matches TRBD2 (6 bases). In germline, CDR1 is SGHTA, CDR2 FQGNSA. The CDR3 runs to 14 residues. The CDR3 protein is CASSPGGDEDIQYF. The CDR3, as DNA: TGTGCCAGCAGCCCAGGCGGGGACGAAGACATCCAGTACTTC.

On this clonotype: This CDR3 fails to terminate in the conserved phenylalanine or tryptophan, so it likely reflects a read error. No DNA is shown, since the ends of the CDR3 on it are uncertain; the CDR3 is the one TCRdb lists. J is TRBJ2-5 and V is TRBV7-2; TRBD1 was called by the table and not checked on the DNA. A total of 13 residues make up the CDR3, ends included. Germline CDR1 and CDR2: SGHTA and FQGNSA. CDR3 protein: CASSVSVGESQHS.

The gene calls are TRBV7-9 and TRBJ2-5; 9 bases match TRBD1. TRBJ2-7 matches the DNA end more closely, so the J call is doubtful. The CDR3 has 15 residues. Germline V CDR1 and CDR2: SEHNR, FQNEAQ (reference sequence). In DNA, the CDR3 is TGTGCCAGCAGCTTAGAAGGGACAGGGCGCGCCGAGCAGTACTTC. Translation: CASSLEGTGRAEQYF.

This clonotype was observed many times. CDR3 residues: CASSLRRGEQYF. The CDR3 bases are TGTGCCAGCAGCTTAAGGCGGGGTGAGCAGTACTTC. V is TRBV7-9 and J is TRBJ2-5, with a possible D match to TRBD2 (6 bases). Germline V gene sequence: CDR1 SEHNR, CDR2 FQNEAQ (reference sequence). The ends were cut back, 2 bases at V and 11 bases at J, with 12 bases in the middle. This CDR3 is 12 amino acids long.

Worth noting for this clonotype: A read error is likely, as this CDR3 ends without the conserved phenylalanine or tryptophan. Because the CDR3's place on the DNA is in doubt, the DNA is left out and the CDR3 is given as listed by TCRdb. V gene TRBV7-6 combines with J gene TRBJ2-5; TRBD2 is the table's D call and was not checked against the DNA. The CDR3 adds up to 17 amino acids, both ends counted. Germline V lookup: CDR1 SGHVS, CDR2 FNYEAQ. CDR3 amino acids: CAGSSPPRARRGETQLS.

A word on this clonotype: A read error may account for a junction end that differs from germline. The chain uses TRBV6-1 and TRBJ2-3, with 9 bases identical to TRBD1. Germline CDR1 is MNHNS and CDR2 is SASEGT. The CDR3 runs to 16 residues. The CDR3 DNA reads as TGTGCCAGCAGTGCCCCGCGGACAGGGGCGAGAGACACGCAGTATTTC. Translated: CASSAPRTGARDTQYF.

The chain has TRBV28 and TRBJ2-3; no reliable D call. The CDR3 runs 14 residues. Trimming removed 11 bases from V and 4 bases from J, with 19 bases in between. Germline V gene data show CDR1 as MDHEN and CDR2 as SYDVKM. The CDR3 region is CAASGSLSSDTQYF. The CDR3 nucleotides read TGTGCCGCATCCGGGTCCCTCTCGTCAGATACGCAGTATTTT.

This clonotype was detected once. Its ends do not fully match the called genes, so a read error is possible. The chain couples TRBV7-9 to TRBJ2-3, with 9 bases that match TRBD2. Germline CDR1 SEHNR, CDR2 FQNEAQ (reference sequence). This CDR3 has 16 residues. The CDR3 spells CASSRPGGRAIDTQYF. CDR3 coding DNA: TGTGCCAGCAGCCGACCGGGCGGGAGGGCCATTGATACTCAGTATTTC.

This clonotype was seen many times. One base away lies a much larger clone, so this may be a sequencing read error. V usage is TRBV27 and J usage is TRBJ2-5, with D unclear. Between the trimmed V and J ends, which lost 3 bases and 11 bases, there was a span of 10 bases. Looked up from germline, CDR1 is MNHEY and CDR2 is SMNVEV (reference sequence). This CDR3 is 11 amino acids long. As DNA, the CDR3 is TGTGCCAGCAGTTTCCGCAATGAGCAGTACTTC. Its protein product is CASSFRNEQYF.